Below are 10 T cell receptor beta chains sequenced from a single sample in a study of T cell responses to AZD1222 COVID-19 vaccine (dated by TCRdb to the early 2020s). Library preparation used the immunoSEQ multiplex PCR assay. What TCRdb holds here is the immuneACCESS table cut down to in-frame rearrangements. Part of the clones is not present; checked against another copy, under half of the missing clones reflect an unresolved V gene, and the others are unexplained. The sample table shows 75,000 to 100,000 clones, and around nine tenths are seen once. About 2.5% of the sample goes to the ten largest clones. This specimen's time point label, interpreted: baseline before first vaccination. Sequencing used peripheral blood, obtained on day 0 of AZD1222 vaccination. These receptors came from an adult in good health.

The chain joins TRBV9 to TRBJ2-1; TRBD2 matches at 8 bases. Germline V gene data show CDR1 as SGDLS and CDR2 as YYNGEE. V lost 2 bases and J lost 2; bases outside the gene matches: 6. The CDR3 sequence is 16 residues long. The CDR3 sequence is CASSVLSGGPYNEQFF. The CDR3 region has the DNA TGTGCCAGCAGCGTCCTAAGCGGGGGTCCCTACAATGAGCAGTTCTTC. Combining the CDR3 with reference TRBV9 and TRBJ2-1 gives the whole variable domain DSGVTQTPKHLITATGQRVTLRCSPRSGDLSVYWYQQSLDQGLQFLIQYYNGEERAKGNILERFSAQQFPDLHSELNLSSLELGDSALYFCASSVLSGGPYNEQFFGPGTRLTVL.

CDR3 residues: CASSHLTETLEQFF. The CDR3 nucleotides read TGCGCCAGCAGCCACCTGACAGAGACGCTTGAGCAGTTCTTC. This sequence joins TRBV4-3 and TRBJ2-1; possible D gene TRBD1, 5 bases. The V end lost 3 bases, the J end lost 9 bases, and 15 bases lay between the germline ends. The CDR3 contains 14 residues. Germline V CDR1 and CDR2: LGHNA, YSLEER.

This clone appeared once. The V and J genes are TRBV12-3 or TRBV12-4 and TRBJ1-5; D is perhaps TRBD1 (5 bases). This CDR3 is built from 11 residues. The V end lost 4 bases, the J end lost 9 bases, and 7 bases lay between the germline ends. Written as DNA, the CDR3 is TGTGCCAGCAGTTGGGGGGGGCCCCAGCATTTT. It encodes CASSWGGPQHF.

The chain has TRBV9 and TRBJ1-1; D uncertain. This CDR3 has 12 amino acids. Deletions cut 4 bases from V and 8 bases from J, with 12 bases between. The V gene's germline CDR1 is SGDLS and CDR2 YYNGEE. CDR3 DNA: TGTGCCAGCAGCCCGGACGGCCGAGAAGCTTTCTTT. Residues: CASSPDGREAFF.

This clone occurred once. For the CDR3, the DNA is TGTGCCAGCTCAGTGGATCAGCCCCAGCATTTT. Protein: CASSVDQPQHF. This chain connects TRBV28 to TRBJ1-5; D unresolved. CDR1 is MDHEN and CDR2 is SYDVKM in the germline V gene. This CDR3 region has 11 residues. V was pared by 8 bases and J by 5 bases, with 7 bases between.

V usage is TRBV6-2 or TRBV6-3 and J usage is TRBJ2-5; D could derive from TRBD1 or TRBD2 (6 bases each). The CDR3 totals 15 residues. CDR1 and CDR2 from the germline V gene are MNHEY and SVGEGT. Trimming removed 6 bases from V and 4 bases from J, with 18 bases in between. CDR3 sequence (DNA): TGTGCCAGCAGCCCTCCCCGAGGGGGAGGAGAGACCCAGTACTTC. It codes for CASSPPRGGGETQYF.

The gene calls are TRBV5-1 and TRBJ2-7; D is undetermined. The germline V gene has CDR1 SGHRS and CDR2 YFSETQ. The CDR3 covers 14 residues. V shed 4 bases and J shed 5 bases, with 16 bases lying between them. The CDR3 DNA follows: TGCGCCAGCAGCCTAAGCCCGGGTAGCCACGAGCAGTACTTC. Translated: CASSLSPGSHEQYF.

This rearrangement joins TRBV24-1 to TRBJ1-1; 9 bases match TRBD1. The germline V gene encodes CDR1 KGHDR and CDR2 SFDVKD. The J segment lost 1 base and the V segment lost 9 bases, leaving 8 bases of the junction unmatched. This CDR3 has 15 amino acids. The CDR3 here is CATRPGTGTNTEAFF. CDR3 in DNA: TGTGCCACCCGTCCCGGGACAGGGACGAACACTGAAGCTTTCTTT.

This chain joins TRBV5-4 and TRBJ1-5; no clear D. The CDR3 is 13 amino acids. Between the trimmed V and J ends, which lost 0 bases and 4 bases, there was a span of 5 bases. Germline V gene lookup returns CDR1 SGHNT and CDR2 YYREEE (reference sequence). The CDR3: CASSLDVNQPQHF. For the CDR3, the DNA is TGTGCCAGCAGCTTGGACGTAAATCAGCCCCAGCATTTT.

The rearrangement uses TRBV6-5 and TRBJ1-2; unclear D gene. Germline loops: CDR1 MNHEY, CDR2 SVGAGI. Deletions cut 5 bases from V and 3 bases from J, with 10 bases between. This CDR3 has 13 residues. This CDR3 reads CASSNNGDYGYTF. In DNA, the CDR3 is TGTGCCAGCAGTAATAACGGCGACTATGGCTACACCTTC.